What follows are 25 T cell receptor beta chains derived from one specimen sequenced in a study of low-dose radiotherapy and immunotherapy resistance in tumors (dated 2022 in TCRdb). The sequencer was an Illumina HiSeq 2500. First-strand cDNA was synthesized using Superscript III and a set of TRAV- and TRBV-specific primers, so that both TCRalpha and TCRbeta chains were covered. TCRs were amplified for 20 to 25 PCR cycles with Phusion, using a constant-region primer paired with the adapter attached to the V primers. TCRdb reprocessing: public reads trimmed at Q25 with fastp, clones called with MiXCR, in-frame beta chains kept. Records with the same CDR3 protein are collapsed into one entry carrying the most frequent genes and DNA. This sample lists tens of thousands of distinct CDR3 sequences; 18% were detected once. Jointly, the top ten make up roughly 2.8% of the sample. In light of the paper, this sample's time point label describes: before trial treatment.

The sequenced sample was PBMCs, obtained before treatment. The receptors originated from a male donor with prostate cancer.

Comment on this clonotype: At one end, the junction sequence differs from germline, possibly due to a read error. CDR3 DNA sequence: TGTGTCAGCAGCCCCGGGACAACTCATCAGCCCCAGCATTTT. This sequence encodes CVSSPGTTHQPQHF. V is TRBV3-1 and J is TRBJ1-5; a possible D gene is TRBD1 (6 bases). The CDR3 extends over 14 amino acids. The germline gives CDR1 LGHDT, CDR2 YNNKEL (reference sequence).

This clonotype was detected many times. The rearrangement joins TRBV5-1 to TRBJ1-1; a weak D match, TRBD1 (5 bases). The CDR3 is made up of 13 amino acids. Germline values: CDR1 SGHRS, CDR2 YFSETQ. Trimming took 4 bases from V and 6 from J, leaving 13 bases between them. The CDR3 protein is CASSVDRGAEAFF. The CDR3 DNA follows: TGCGCCAGCAGCGTAGACAGAGGGGCTGAAGCTTTCTTT.

At least ten counts were recorded for this clonotype. DNA for the CDR3: TGTGCCAGCAGCTTAGGAGTAATACAGGGGCTGGACACTGAAGCTTTCTTT. Protein sequence: CASSLGVIQGLDTEAFF. The chain is built from TRBV7-9 and TRBJ1-1; TRBD1 agrees at 7 bases. Looked up from germline, CDR1 is SEHNR and CDR2 is FQNEAQ (reference sequence). The CDR3 is made up of 17 amino acids. Trimming cost V 1 base and J 3 bases; bases outside gene matches: 11.

This sequence joins TRBV5-8 and TRBJ2-7, with 7 bases lining up with TRBD2. CDR1 and CDR2 from the germline V gene are SGHTS and YDEGEE. The V segment lost 4 bases and the J segment 2 bases; nucleotides outside the gene matches: 9. There are 15 residues in the CDR3. The CDR3, as DNA: TGTGCCAGCAGCGGGATAGGACTAGGCGCCTACGAGCAGTACTTC. Translation gives CASSGIGLGAYEQYF.

The genes are TRBV6-2 or TRBV6-3 and TRBJ1-5; no reliable D call. The CDR3 spans 13 residues. Germline V gives CDR1 MNHEY, CDR2 SVGEGT. V lost 7 bases and J 2 bases, leaving 9 bases between the germline ends. This CDR3 is CASTWEGNQPQHF. Written as DNA, the CDR3 is TGTGCCAGCACTTGGGAGGGCAATCAGCCCCAGCATTTT.

This clonotype was recorded at least ten times. The CDR3 loop is CASRKRDSSTDTQYF. The CDR3 DNA sequence: TGTGCCAGCAGGAAAAGGGACAGTAGCACAGATACGCAGTATTTT. The V call is TRBV27, the J call TRBJ2-3; 7 bases agree with TRBD1. CDR3 length: 15 amino acids. Germline V gene sequence: CDR1 MNHEY, CDR2 SMNVEV (reference sequence). The junction had 6 bases not matched to a gene; V was cut back by 6 bases and J by 0 bases.

The chain is built from TRBV20-1 and TRBJ1-4; maybe TRBD1 (5 bases). CDR1 and CDR2 (germline): DFQATT, SNEGSKA (reference sequence). Trimming pared 4 bases from V and 3 bases from J, leaving 15 bases between. The CDR3 spans 15 residues. Written as DNA, the CDR3 is TGCAGTGCTACCCCGGCGGGGGACCCTAATGAAAAACTGTTTTTT. Translating gives CSATPAGDPNEKLFF.

The table lists this clonotype with many counts. This chain links TRBV3-1 with TRBJ2-1; D uncertain. V shed 1 base and J shed 9 bases, with 4 bases lying between them. The germline V gene encodes CDR1 LGHDT and CDR2 YNNKEL (reference sequence). The CDR3 spans 11 residues. Here the CDR3 DNA reads TGTGCCAGCAGCCAAGTCGCTGAGCAGTTCTTC. Amino acid sequence: CASSQVAEQFF.

This clonotype was recorded many times. The chain couples TRBV12-3 or TRBV12-4 to TRBJ1-5; no firm D call. V shed 7 bases and J shed 4 bases, with 17 bases lying between them. The CDR3 loop spans 15 amino acids. Here the CDR3 reads CASTNRLPGNQPQHF. The CDR3 coding sequence is TGTGCCAGCACCAATCGACTGCCCGGTAATCAGCCCCAGCATTTT.

This clonotype occurred many times. V and J are TRBV5-8 and TRBJ1-1; D not resolved. The CDR3 covers 13 residues. Per germline, CDR1 SGHTS and CDR2 YDEGEE. Trimming took off 2 bases at V and 1 base at J, with 6 bases between the two ends. The CDR3 bases are TGTGCCAGCAGCTTAAACAAGAACACTGAAGCTTTCTTT. Protein: CASSLNKNTEAFF. Full variable domain (outside the CDR3, taken from reference TRBV5-8 and TRBJ1-1): EAGVTQSPTHLIKTRGQQATLRCSPISGHTSVYWYQQALGLGLQFLLWYDEGEERNRGNFPPRFSGRQFPNYSSELNVNALELEDSALYLCASSLNKNTEAFFGQGTRLTVV.

This clonotype was observed many times. This rearrangement joins TRBV12-3 or TRBV12-4 to TRBJ2-1; 13 bases agree with TRBD2. The ends lost 4 bases at V and 8 bases at J; junction bases unmatched: 11. This CDR3 contains 17 residues. The CDR3 bases are TGTGCCAGCAGTTACTATCCAGGGACTAGCGGGACCGATGAGCAGTTCTTC. This codes for CASSYYPGTSGTDEQFF.

The chain uses TRBV18 and TRBJ1-1, with 8 nucleotides matching TRBD1. Losses at the gene ends were 1 base for V and 4 bases for J; bases not matched to a gene: 8. The germline V gene has CDR1 KGHSH and CDR2 LQKENI. This CDR3 is built from 16 residues. The CDR3, as DNA: TGTGCCAGCTCACCACGTCGACAGGGGCAGGGCACTGAAGCTTTCTTT. Its protein is CASSPRRQGQGTEAFF. The full variable domain, completed using reference TRBV18 and TRBJ1-1, is NAGVMQNPRHLVRRRGQEARLRCSPMKGHSHVYWYRQLPEEGLKFMVYLQKENIIDESGMPKERFSAEFPKEGPSILRIQQVVRGDSAAYFCASSPRRQGQGTEAFFGQGTRLTVV.

With regard to this clonotype: One base away lies a much larger clone, so this may be a sequencing read error. The rearrangement uses TRBV14 and TRBJ2-7, with 7 bases aligning to TRBD1. The CDR3 runs 16 residues. V lost 0 bases, J lost 7 bases, and 12 bases stayed unmatched. The V gene's germline CDR1 is SGHDN and CDR2 FVKESK. The CDR3 reads CASSQEVGGGYNEQYF. The CDR3 DNA follows: TGTGCCAGCAGCCAAGAAGTAGGGGGCGGATACAATGAGCAGTACTTC.

This clonotype was recorded many times. The rearrangement uses TRBV20-1 and TRBJ2-3, with 7 bases fitting TRBD1. Germline V gene lookup returns CDR1 DFQATT and CDR2 SNEGSKA (reference sequence). This CDR3 is built from 12 residues. V lost 5 bases and J lost 6; bases outside the gene matches: 5. CDR3 sequence reads: CSAHRGSDTQYF. The CDR3 DNA is TGCAGTGCTCACAGGGGATCCGATACGCAGTATTTT.

This clonotype was detected ten times or more. The chain carries TRBV6-6 and TRBJ2-7; 7 nucleotides agree with TRBD1. Germline CDR1 and CDR2: MNHNY and SVGAGI (reference sequence). Trimming cost V 5 bases and J 9 bases; bases outside gene matches: 10. CDR3 length: 13 amino acids. In DNA form, the CDR3 reads TGTGCCAGCAGTCCGGGACAGCTTTTTGGGCAGTACTTC. This codes for CASSPGQLFGQYF.

This clonotype was counted many times. The chain carries TRBV6-2 or TRBV6-3 and TRBJ2-7; D is unresolved. The germline CDR1 and CDR2 sequences are MNHEY and SVGEGT. V was cut by 8 bases and J by 2 bases, with 16 bases left in between. The CDR3 is 14 residues long. This CDR3 reads CASARKADTYEQYF. CDR3 DNA: TGTGCCAGCGCCAGGAAAGCCGATACCTACGAGCAGTACTTC.

This clonotype has ten or more counts. The chain employs TRBV12-5 and TRBJ2-2; unclear D gene. Germline V gene lookup returns CDR1 LGHNT and CDR2 FRNRAP. Trimming cost V 3 bases and J 0 bases, with 11 bases left between them. This CDR3 has 16 residues. The CDR3 region is CASGFILTPNTGELFF. As DNA, the CDR3 is TGTGCTAGTGGTTTTATCCTCACCCCGAACACCGGGGAGCTGTTTTTT.

This clonotype was picked up many times. The chain is built from TRBV12-3 or TRBV12-4 and TRBJ2-1; no reliable D call. CDR3 length: 11 residues. V lost 6 bases, J lost 9 bases, and 9 bases lay in between. CDR3 bases: TGTGCCAGCAGCGTCTGGGGTGAGCAGTTCTTC. Translated, it gives CASSVWGEQFF.

As regards this clonotype: A far larger clone is only one base removed, so a read error is likely. The chain recombines TRBV5-6 with TRBJ2-1; D is ambiguous. Trimming cost V 0 bases and J 13 bases, with 17 bases left between them. The CDR3 has 14 residues. CDR1 is SGHDT, CDR2 YYEEEE, per germline. The CDR3 loop is CASSLEGIQETQFF. The CDR3 DNA sequence: TGTGCCAGCAGCTTGGAGGGAATCCAAGAGACCCAGTTCTTC.

This clonotype was observed many times. The chain couples TRBV11-2 to TRBJ2-1; D could derive from TRBD1 or TRBD2 (6 bases each). The germline gives CDR1 SGHAT, CDR2 FQNNGV. V was pared by 0 bases and J by 2 bases, with 8 bases between. The CDR3 length is 15 residues. CDR3 coding DNA: TGTGCCAGCAGCTTAGAAGGGGGGCCCTACAATGAGCAGTTCTTC. This encodes CASSLEGGPYNEQFF.

As concerns this clonotype: This likely traces to a read error, being one base from a far larger clone. This CDR3 is CASSQDRRNTRELFF. In DNA, the CDR3 is TGCGCCAGCAGCCAAGATCGGCGGAACACCCGGGAGCTGTTTTTT. The chain is built from TRBV4-3 and TRBJ2-2; no clear D. The germline V gene encodes CDR1 LGHNA and CDR2 YSLEER. The CDR3 has 15 amino acids.

This clonotype was seen at least ten times. The gene calls are TRBV7-8 and TRBJ2-5; 8 bases are shared with TRBD2. Germline CDR1 reads SGHVS; CDR2 reads FQNEAQ. With V trimmed by 5 bases and J by 4 bases, 12 bases remained unmatched. The CDR3 sequence is 16 residues long. CDR3 protein: CASSPRGRRGGETQYF. The CDR3 DNA reads as TGTGCCAGCAGCCCGCGAGGCCGTCGGGGGGGAGAGACCCAGTACTTC.

This clonotype was detected many times. The DNA for the CDR3 is TGCAGTGCTAGAGATTCCGTCGCGGATACGCAGTATTTT. This codes for CSARDSVADTQYF. The chain uses TRBV20-1 and TRBJ2-3, with D unresolved. Germline V lookup: CDR1 DFQATT, CDR2 SNEGSKA (reference sequence). V was pared by 0 bases and J by 6 bases, with 10 bases between. The CDR3 runs to 13 residues.

Many counts were recorded for this clonotype. The chain carries TRBV29-1 and TRBJ2-1; 10 nucleotides agree with TRBD1. CDR1 and CDR2 (germline): SQVTM, ANQGSEA. The V segment lost 7 bases and the J segment 8 bases; nucleotides outside the gene matches: 17. The CDR3 sequence is 16 residues long. CDR3 amino acids: CSGRRAGTGALYEQFF. The CDR3 region has the DNA TGCAGCGGACGAAGAGCCGGGACAGGGGCCTTATATGAGCAGTTCTTC.

The sample holds many counts of this clonotype. The chain combines TRBV28 with TRBJ1-5; D perhaps matches TRBD1 (5 bases). This CDR3 comprises 14 residues. V was clipped by 6 bases and J by 7 bases, with 16 bases between them. Per the germline V gene, CDR1 is MDHEN and CDR2 is SYDVKM. The chain's CDR3 is CASRAGGVDQPQHF. In nucleotides, the CDR3 is TGTGCCAGCAGGGCGGGGGGGGTGGACCAGCCCCAGCATTTT.